This T cell receptor beta chain was recovered during a study of blood T cell repertoires in COVID-19. Study-wide background: Material from acute and convalescent COVID-19 was sourced from the United States, Italy and Spain.

Study members were between roughly 18 and 100 years old and lived in 20 to 25 US regions. Symptom resolution, clearance, or two negative PCRs marked the recovered donors of Cohort 3. The assay was immunoSEQ multiplex PCR, and TCRdb's table has in-frame clones only and misses some. The sample carries about 270,000 clones, about 85% recorded once. Germline CDR1 MNHEY, CDR2 SMNVEV (reference sequence). J lost 2 bases, V lost 6 bases, and 7 bases had no gene match. The CDR3 length is 14 residues. The clonotype originates from a woman in her forties or fifties who had recovered from COVID-19. The sample consisted of PBMCs or T cells enriched from blood (not recorded which). The chain combines TRBV27 with TRBJ2-7; 7 bases are a match to TRBD1. CDR3 bases: TGTGCCAGCAGAGGGACAGATGCGCCCTACGAGCAGTACTTC. Protein product: CASRGTDAPYEQYF.